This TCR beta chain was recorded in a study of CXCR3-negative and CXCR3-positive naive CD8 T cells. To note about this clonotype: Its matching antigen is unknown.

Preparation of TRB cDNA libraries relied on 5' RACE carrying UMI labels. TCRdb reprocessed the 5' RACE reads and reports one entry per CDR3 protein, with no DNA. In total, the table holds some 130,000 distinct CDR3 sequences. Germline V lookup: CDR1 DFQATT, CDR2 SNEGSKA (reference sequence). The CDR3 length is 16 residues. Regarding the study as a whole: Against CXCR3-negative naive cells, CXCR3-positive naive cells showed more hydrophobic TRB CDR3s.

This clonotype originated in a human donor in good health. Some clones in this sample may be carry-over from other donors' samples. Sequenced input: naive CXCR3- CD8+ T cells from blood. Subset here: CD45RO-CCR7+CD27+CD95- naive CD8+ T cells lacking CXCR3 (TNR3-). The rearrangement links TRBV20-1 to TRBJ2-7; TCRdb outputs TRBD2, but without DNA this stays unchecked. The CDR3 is CSARDRGLALINEQYF.